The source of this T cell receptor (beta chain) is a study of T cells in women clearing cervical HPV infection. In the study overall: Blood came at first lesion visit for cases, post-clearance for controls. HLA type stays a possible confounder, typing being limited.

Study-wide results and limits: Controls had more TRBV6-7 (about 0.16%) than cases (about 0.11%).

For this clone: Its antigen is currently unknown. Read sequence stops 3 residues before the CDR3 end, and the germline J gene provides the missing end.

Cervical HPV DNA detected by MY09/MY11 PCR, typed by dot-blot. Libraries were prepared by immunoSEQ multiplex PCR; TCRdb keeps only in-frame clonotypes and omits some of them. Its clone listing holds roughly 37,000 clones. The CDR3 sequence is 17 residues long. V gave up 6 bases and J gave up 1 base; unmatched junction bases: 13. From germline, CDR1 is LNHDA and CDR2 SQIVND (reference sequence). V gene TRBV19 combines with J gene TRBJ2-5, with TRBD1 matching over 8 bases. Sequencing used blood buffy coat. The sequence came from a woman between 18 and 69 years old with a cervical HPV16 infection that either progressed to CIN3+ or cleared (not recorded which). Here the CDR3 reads CASSRGGTGGFQETQYF. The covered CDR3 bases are TGTGCCAGTAGCCGTGGGGGGACAGGAGGTTTCCAAGAGACC.